One T cell receptor beta chain is described in this entry. The target antigen is unknown. At one end the junction does not follow the germline gene, possibly because of a read error. Regions amplified from RNA transcripts were the TCR beta CDR3 regions. The TCR CDR3 was amplified in a first-round RT-PCR using the HTBI primer set. One entry per CDR3 protein, called by TCRdb with MiXCR from the multiplex PCR reads. This sample yields 300,000 to 450,000 distinct CDR3 sequences, of which under 15% are seen a single time; 9.2% belongs to the top ten. Graves' hyperthyroidism qualified as stable when ophthalmopathy did not progress within 18 months. These data originate in a study of T cells in Graves' hyperthyroidism and ophthalmopathy. In the study overall: Blood was drawn when the patient was first diagnosed and still untreated.

General observations from the study: A model of 13 V-J pairs discriminated ophthalmopathy from stable hyperthyroidism.

The origin of this receptor is a woman aged 18-29 years with Graves' hyperthyroidism. Specimen: blood.

The chain's CDR3 is CVSSLNPGARGGYTF. Written as DNA, the CDR3 is TGTGTCAGCAGTTTGAATCCGGGGGCTAGGGGTGGCTACACCTTC. The genes are TRBV27 and TRBJ1-2, with D maybe TRBD1 (6 bases). The V gene's germline CDR1 is MNHEY and CDR2 SMNVEV (reference sequence). The CDR3 has 15 residues.